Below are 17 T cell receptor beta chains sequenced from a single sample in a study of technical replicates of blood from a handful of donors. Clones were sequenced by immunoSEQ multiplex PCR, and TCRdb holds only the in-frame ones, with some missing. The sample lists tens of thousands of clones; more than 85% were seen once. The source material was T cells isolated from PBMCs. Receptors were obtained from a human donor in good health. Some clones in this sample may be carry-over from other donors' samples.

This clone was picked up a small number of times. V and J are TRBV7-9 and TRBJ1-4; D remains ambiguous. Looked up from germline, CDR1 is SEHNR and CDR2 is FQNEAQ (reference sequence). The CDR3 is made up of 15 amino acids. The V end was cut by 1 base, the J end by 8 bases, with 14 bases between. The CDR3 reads CASSLVETPGEKLFF. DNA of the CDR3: TGTGCCAGCAGCTTAGTTGAAACCCCGGGAGAAAAACTGTTTTTT.

CDR3 coding DNA: TGCAGCGCCTCGCGGGACAGGGGTTACGAGACCCAGTACTTC. Amino acid sequence: CSASRDRGYETQYF. This rearrangement joins TRBV29-1 to TRBJ2-5, with 10 nucleotides matching TRBD1. With 7 bases clipped from V and 5 bases from J, the junction kept 10 bases outside the gene matches. Germline CDR1 reads SQVTM; CDR2 reads ANQGSEA. The CDR3 totals 14 residues. The full variable domain, with the rest looked up from reference TRBV29-1 and TRBJ2-5, is SAVISQKPSRDICQRGTSLTIQCQVDSQVTMMFWYRQQPGQSLTLIATANQGSEATYESGFVIDKFPISRPNLTFSTLTVSNMSPEDSSIYLCSASRDRGYETQYFGPGTRLLVL.

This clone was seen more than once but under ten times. CDR3 sequence (DNA): TGTGCCAGTACCCCAATCCTCGGGGTCTACACCTTC. Amino acid sequence: CASTPILGVYTF. The chain joins TRBV28 to TRBJ1-2; D gene ambiguous. The V gene lost 9 bases and the J gene lost 10 bases, with 18 bases spanning the gap. Germline values: CDR1 MDHEN, CDR2 SYDVKM. The CDR3 length is 12 residues.

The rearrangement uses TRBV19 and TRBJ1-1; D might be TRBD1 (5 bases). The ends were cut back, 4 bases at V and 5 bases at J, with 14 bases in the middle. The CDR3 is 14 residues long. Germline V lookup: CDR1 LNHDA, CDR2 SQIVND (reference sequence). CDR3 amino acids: CASSKTGARTEAFF. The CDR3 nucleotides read TGTGCCAGTAGTAAGACTGGGGCGCGAACTGAAGCTTTCTTT. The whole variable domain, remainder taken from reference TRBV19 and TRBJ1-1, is DGGITQSPKYLFRKEGQNVTLSCEQNLNHDAMYWYRQDPGQGLRLIYYSQIVNDFQKGDIAEGYSVSREKKESFPLTVTSAQKNPTAFYLCASSKTGARTEAFFGQGTRLTVV.

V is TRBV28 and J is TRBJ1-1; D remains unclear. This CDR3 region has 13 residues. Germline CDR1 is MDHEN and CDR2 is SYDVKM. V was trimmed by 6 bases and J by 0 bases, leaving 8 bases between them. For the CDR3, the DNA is TGTGCCAGCAGCCCGGTAGTGAACACTGAAGCTTTCTTT. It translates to CASSPVVNTEAFF.

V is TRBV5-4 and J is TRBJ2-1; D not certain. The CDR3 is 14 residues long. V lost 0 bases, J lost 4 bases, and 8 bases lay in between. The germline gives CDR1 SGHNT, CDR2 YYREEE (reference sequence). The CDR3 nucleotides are TGTGCCAGCAGCTTGGGAGAACCGTACAATGAGCAGTTCTTC. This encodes CASSLGEPYNEQFF.

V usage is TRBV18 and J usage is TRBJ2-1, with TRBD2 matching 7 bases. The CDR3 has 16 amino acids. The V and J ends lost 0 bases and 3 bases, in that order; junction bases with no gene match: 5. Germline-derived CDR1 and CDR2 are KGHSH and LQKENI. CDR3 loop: CASSPPLREIYNEQFF. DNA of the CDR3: TGTGCCAGCTCACCACCGCTGCGGGAGATCTACAATGAGCAGTTCTTC.

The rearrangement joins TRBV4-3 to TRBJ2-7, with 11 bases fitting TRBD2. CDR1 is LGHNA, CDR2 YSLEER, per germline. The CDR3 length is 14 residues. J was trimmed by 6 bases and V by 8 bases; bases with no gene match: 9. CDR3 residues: CASPPLAGEGEQYF. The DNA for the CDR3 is TGCGCCAGCCCCCCACTAGCGGGAGAAGGCGAGCAGTACTTC.

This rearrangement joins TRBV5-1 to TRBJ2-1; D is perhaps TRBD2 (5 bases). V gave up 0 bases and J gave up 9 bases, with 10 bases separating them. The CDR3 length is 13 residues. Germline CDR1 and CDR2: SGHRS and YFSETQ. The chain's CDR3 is CASSLAGDGEQFF. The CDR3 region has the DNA TGCGCCAGCAGCTTGGCCGGGGATGGTGAGCAGTTCTTC. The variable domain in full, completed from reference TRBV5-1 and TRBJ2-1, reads KAGVTQTPRYLIKTRGQQVTLSCSPISGHRSVSWYQQTPGQGLQFLFEYFSETQRNKGNFPGRFSGRQFSNSRSEMNVSTLELGDSALYLCASSLAGDGEQFFGPGTRLTVL.

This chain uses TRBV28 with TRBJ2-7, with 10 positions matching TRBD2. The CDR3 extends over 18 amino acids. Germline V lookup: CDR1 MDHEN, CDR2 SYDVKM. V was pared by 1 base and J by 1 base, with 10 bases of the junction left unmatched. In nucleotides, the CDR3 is TGTGCCAGCAGTTTATTGTTAATCGGACTAGCGGATTCCTACGAGCAGTACTTC. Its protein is CASSLLLIGLADSYEQYF.

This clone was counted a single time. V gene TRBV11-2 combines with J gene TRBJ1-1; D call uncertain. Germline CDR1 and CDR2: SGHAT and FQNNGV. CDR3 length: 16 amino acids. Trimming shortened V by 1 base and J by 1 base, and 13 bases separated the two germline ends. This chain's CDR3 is CASSLGGGFRNTEAFF. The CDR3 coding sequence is TGTGCCAGCAGCTTAGGGGGAGGCTTCCGGAACACTGAAGCTTTCTTT.

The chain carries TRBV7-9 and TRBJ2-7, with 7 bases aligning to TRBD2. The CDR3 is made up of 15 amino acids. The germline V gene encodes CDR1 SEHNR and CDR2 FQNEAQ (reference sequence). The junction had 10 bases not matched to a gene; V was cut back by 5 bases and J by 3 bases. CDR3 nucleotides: TGTGCCAGCAGCGGGGGGGGAGCGATTCTCTACGAGCAGTACTTC. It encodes CASSGGGAILYEQYF.

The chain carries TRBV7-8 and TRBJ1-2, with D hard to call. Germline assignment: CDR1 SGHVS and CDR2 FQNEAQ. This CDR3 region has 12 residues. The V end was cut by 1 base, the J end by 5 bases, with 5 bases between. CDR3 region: CASSLGLYGYTF. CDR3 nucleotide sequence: TGTGCCAGCAGCTTAGGGCTGTATGGCTACACCTTC.

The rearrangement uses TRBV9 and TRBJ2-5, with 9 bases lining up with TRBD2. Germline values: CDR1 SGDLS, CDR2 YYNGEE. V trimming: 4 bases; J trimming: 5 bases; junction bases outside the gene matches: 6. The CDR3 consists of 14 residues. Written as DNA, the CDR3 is TGTGCCAGCAGCTTAAGGACTAGCGACGAGACCCAGTACTTC. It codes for CASSLRTSDETQYF.

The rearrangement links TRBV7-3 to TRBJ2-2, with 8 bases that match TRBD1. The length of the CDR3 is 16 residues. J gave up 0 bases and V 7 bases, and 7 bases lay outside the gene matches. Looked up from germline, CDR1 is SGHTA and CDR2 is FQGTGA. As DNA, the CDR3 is TGTGCCAGCAACATTGGGACAGGTCCGAACACCGGGGAGCTGTTTTTT. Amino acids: CASNIGTGPNTGELFF.

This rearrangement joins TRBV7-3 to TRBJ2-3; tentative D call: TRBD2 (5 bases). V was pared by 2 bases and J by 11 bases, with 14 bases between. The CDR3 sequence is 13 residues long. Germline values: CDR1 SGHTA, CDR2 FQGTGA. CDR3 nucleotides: TGTGCCAGCAGCTTAGTTAGATTTGGACTGCAGTATTTT. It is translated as CASSLVRFGLQYF.

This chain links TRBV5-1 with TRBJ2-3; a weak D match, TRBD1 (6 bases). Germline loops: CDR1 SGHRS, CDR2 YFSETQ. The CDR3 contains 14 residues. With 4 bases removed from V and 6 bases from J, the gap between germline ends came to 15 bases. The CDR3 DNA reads TGCGCCAGCAGCAACACACAGGGTGAGGATACGCAGTATTTT. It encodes CASSNTQGEDTQYF. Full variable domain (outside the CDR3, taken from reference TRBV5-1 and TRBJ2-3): KAGVTQTPRYLIKTRGQQVTLSCSPISGHRSVSWYQQTPGQGLQFLFEYFSETQRNKGNFPGRFSGRQFSNSRSEMNVSTLELGDSALYLCASSNTQGEDTQYFGPGTRLTVL.